Described below is a single T cell receptor beta chain sequence and its context. In the authors' methods: How many nucleated cells were present was estimated from reference gene primer amplification. Using immunoSEQ multiplex PCR, the repertoire was profiled, and TCRdb retains in-frame clones only, with some absent. V and J calls and clone size follow that table, whereas D and trimming were derived from the DNA. The sample yields over 120,000 clones, 75% to 90% seen once. This entry comes from a study of blood T cell repertoires in COVID-19. Background on the study: Acute-phase and convalescent COVID-19 samples originated in the United States, Italy and Spain. Sources were T cells, B-cell-depleted T cells, or PBMCs; the material itself was cDNA or gDNA.

V was clipped by 1 base and J by 4 bases; unmatched bases: 5. Germline CDR1 LGHDT, CDR2 YNNKEL (reference sequence). The CDR3 extends over 17 amino acids. Specimen: peripheral blood. This TCR was recovered from a man aged 70 or older who had recovered from COVID-19. The chain links TRBV3-1 (or the pseudogene TRBV3-2) to TRBJ2-1; TRBD2 matches at 12 bases. The CDR3 loop is CASSQGLAGASYNEQFF. For the CDR3, the DNA is TGTGCCAGCAGCCAAGGACTAGCGGGAGCAAGTTACAATGAGCAGTTCTTC.